The clone carrying this TCR beta chain has a count of ten or more. The method was immunoSEQ multiplex PCR; TCRdb's version includes in-frame clones alone and lacks a portion of them. Of approximately 640,000 clones detected, about 90% appear once; the ten largest clones hold roughly 36%. The data are from a study of shared clonotypes between healthy human individuals. CDR1 is SGHNT and CDR2 is YENEEA in the germline V gene. The CDR3 loop spans 20 amino acids. V gave up 5 bases and J gave up 0 bases; unmatched junction bases: 12. The sample taken for sequencing was memory CD8+ T cells from PBMCs. Subset noted: CD45RO+ cells pooled with CCR7-negative TemRA cells. The source is a man aged 18 to 35 in good health. Some clones in this sample may be carry-over from other donors' samples. V is TRBV11-3 and J is TRBJ2-1; 14 bases match TRBD2. The CDR3: CASSARKGLAGVSSYNEQFF. As DNA, the CDR3 is TGTGCCAGCAGCGCCCGGAAGGGACTAGCGGGAGTGAGCTCCTACAATGAGCAGTTCTTC.